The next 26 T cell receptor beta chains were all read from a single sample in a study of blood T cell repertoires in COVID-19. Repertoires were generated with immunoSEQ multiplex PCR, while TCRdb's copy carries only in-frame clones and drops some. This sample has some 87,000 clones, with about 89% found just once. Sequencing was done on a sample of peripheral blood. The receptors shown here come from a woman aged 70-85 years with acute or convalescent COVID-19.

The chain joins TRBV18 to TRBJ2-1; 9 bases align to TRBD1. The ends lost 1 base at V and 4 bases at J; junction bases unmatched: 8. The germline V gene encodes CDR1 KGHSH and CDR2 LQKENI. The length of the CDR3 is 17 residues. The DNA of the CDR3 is TGTGCCAGCTCACCACTCTCTACGGGACAGGGATACAATGAGCAGTTCTTC. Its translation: CASSPLSTGQGYNEQFF.

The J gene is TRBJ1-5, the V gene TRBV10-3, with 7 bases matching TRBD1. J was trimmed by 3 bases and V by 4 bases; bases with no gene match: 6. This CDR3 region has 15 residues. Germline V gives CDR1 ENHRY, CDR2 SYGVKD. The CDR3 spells CAISAGQPNNQPQHF. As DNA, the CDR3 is TGTGCCATCAGTGCGGGACAGCCCAACAATCAGCCCCAGCATTTT.

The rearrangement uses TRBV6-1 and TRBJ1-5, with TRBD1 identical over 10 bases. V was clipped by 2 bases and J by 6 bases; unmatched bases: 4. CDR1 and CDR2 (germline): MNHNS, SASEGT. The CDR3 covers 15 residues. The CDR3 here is CASSEKGQGSQPQHF. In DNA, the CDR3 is TGTGCCAGCAGTGAAAAGGGACAGGGGAGTCAGCCCCAGCATTTT.

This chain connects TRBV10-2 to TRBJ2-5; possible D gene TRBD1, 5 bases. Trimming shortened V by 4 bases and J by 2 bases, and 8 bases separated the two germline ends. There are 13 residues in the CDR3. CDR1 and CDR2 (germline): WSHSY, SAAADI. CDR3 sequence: CASSAAGQETQYF. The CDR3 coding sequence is TGCGCCAGCAGTGCCGCAGGGCAAGAGACCCAGTACTTC.

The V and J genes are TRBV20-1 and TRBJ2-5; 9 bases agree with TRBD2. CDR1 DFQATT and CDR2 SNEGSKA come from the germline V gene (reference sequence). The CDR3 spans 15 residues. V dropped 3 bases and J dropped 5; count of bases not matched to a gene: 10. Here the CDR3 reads CSASGLAGFTETQYF. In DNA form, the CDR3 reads TGCAGTGCTAGTGGGCTAGCGGGGTTTACGGAGACCCAGTACTTC.

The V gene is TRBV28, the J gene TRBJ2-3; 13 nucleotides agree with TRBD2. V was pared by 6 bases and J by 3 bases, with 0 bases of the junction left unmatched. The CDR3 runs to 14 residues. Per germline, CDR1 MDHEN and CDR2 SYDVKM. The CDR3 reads CASRLAGGTDTQYF. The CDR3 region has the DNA TGTGCCAGCAGACTAGCGGGAGGGACAGATACGCAGTATTTT.

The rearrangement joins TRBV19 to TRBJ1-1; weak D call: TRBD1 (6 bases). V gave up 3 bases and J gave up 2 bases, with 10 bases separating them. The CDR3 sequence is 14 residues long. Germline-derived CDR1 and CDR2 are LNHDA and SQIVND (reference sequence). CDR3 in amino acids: CASSMDRGNTEAFF. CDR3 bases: TGTGCCAGTAGTATGGACAGAGGAAACACTGAAGCTTTCTTT.

CDR3 nucleotides: TGTGCCAGCAGTACCGGGACTAGCCACTACAATGAGCAGTTCTTC. Protein: CASSTGTSHYNEQFF. V gene TRBV28 combines with J gene TRBJ2-1; 9 bases are shared with TRBD2. CDR1 MDHEN and CDR2 SYDVKM come from the germline V gene. This CDR3 comprises 15 residues. Germline trimming cut 5 bases from V and 3 bases from J; bases unmatched to any gene: 5.

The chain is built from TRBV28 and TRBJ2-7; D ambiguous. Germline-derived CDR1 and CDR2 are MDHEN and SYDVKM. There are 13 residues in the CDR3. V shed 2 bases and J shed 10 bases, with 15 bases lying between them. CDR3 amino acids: CASSLLFGRSQYF. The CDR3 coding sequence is TGTGCCAGCAGTTTACTTTTTGGCCGCTCTCAGTACTTC.

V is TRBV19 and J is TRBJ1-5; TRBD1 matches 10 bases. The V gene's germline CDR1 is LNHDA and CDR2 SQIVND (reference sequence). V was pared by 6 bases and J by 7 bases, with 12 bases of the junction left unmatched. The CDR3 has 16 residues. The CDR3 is CASRTGTGVPRQPQHF. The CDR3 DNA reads TGTGCCAGTAGAACCGGGACAGGGGTCCCCAGACAGCCCCAGCATTTT.

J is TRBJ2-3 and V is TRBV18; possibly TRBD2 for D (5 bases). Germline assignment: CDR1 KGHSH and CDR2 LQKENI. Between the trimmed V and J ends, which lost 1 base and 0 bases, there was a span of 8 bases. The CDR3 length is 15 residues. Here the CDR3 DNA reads TGTGCCAGCTCACCACAAGCGGAGAGCACAGATACGCAGTATTTT. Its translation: CASSPQAESTDTQYF.

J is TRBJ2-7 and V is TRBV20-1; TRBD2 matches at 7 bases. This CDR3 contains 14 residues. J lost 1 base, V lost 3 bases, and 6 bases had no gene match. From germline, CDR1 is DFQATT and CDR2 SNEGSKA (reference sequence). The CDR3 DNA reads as TGCAGTGCTAGTAGGCGGCGGGAGTCCTACGAGCAGTACTTC. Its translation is CSASRRRESYEQYF.

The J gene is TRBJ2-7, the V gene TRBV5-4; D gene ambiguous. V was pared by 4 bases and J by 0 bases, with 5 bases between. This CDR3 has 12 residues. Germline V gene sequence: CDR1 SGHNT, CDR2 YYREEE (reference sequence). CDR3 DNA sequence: TGTGCCAGCAGCCATAGCTCCTACGAGCAGTACTTC. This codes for CASSHSSYEQYF.

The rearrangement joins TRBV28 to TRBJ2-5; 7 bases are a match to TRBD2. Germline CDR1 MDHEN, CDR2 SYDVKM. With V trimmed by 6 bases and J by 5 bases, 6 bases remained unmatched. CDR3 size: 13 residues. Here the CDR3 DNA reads TGTGCCAGCAGCCGAAGCGGGATGGAGACCCAGTACTTC. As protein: CASSRSGMETQYF.

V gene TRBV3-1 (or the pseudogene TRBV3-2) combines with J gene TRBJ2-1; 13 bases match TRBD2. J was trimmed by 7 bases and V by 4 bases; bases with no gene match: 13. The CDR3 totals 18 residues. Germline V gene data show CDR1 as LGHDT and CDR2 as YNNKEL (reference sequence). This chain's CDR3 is CASSPTSGGGLPFNEQFF. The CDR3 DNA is TGTGCCAGCAGCCCTACTAGCGGGGGGGGTTTACCCTTTAATGAGCAGTTCTTC.

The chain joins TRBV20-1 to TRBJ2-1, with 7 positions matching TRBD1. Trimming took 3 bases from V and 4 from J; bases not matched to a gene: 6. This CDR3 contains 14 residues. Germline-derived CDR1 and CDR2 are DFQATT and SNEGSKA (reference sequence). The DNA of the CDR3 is TGCAGTGCTAGTGACGACAGGGCTTACAATGAGCAGTTCTTC. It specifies CSASDDRAYNEQFF.

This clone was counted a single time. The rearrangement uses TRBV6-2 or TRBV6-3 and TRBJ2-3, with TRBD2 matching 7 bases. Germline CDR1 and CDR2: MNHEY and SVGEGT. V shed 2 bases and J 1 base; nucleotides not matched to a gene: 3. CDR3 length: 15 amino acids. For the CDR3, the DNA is TGTGCCAGCAGTTACGATGCGGGGGGCACAGATACGCAGTATTTT. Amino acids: CASSYDAGGTDTQYF.

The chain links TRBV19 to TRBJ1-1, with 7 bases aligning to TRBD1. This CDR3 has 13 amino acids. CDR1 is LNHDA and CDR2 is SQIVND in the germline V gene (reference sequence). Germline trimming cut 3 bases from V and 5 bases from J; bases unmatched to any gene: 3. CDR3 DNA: TGTGCCAGTAGTATCCCAGGGGGAACTGAAGCTTTCTTT. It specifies CASSIPGGTEAFF.

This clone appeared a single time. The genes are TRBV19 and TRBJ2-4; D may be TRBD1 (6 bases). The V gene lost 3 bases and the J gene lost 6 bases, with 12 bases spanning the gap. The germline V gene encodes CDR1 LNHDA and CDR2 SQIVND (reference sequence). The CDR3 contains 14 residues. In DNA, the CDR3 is TGTGCCAGTAGTATTGAGGGACACGGAAACATTCAGTACTTC. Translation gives CASSIEGHGNIQYF.

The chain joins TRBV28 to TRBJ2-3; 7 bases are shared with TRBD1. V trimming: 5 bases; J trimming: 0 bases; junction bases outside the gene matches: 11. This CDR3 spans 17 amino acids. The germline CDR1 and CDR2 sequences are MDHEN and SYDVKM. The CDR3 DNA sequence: TGTGCCAGCAGTCTACCACGACAGGGAATGAGCACAGATACGCAGTATTTT. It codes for CASSLPRQGMSTDTQYF. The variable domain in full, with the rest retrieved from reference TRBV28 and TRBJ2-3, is DVKVTQSSRYLVKRTGEKVFLECVQDMDHENMFWYRQDPGLGLRLIYFSYDVKMKEKGDIPEGYSVSREKKERFSLILESASTNQTSMYLCASSLPRQGMSTDTQYFGPGTRLTVL.

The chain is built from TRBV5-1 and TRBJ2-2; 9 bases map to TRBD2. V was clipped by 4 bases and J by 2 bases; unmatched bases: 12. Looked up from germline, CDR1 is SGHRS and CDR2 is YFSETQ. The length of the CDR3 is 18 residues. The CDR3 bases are TGCGCCAGCAGCCCCACGACCGGACTAGCGTCAAACACCGGGGAGCTGTTTTTT. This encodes CASSPTTGLASNTGELFF.

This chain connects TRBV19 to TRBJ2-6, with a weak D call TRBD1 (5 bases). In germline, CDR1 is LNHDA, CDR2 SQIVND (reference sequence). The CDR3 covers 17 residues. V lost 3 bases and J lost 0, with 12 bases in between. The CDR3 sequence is CASSMPRVLSGANVLTF. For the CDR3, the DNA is TGTGCCAGTAGTATGCCCAGGGTGCTCTCTGGGGCCAACGTCCTGACTTTC.

The CDR3 nucleotides read TGTGCCAGCAGCCAAGACAGCGTCGGGCCGACTTTAAATGAAAAACTGTTTTTT. Residues: CASSQDSVGPTLNEKLFF. V and J are TRBV6-2 or TRBV6-3 and TRBJ1-4; tentative D call: TRBD1 (5 bases). Germline V gene lookup returns CDR1 MNHEY and CDR2 SVGEGT. This CDR3 region has 18 residues. V lost 6 bases and J lost 5, with 25 bases in between.

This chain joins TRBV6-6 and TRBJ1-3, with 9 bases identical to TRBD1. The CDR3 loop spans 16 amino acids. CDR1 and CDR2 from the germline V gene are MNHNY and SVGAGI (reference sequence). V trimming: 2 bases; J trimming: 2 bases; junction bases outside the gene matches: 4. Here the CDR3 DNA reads TGTGCCAGCAGTTACCCGGGACAGGGTACTGGAAACACCATATATTTT. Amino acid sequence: CASSYPGQGTGNTIYF.

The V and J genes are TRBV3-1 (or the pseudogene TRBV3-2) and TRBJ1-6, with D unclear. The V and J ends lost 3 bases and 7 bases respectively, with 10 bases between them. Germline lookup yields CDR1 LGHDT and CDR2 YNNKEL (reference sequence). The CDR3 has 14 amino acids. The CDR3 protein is CASSHGRPNSPLHF. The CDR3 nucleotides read TGTGCCAGCAGCCACGGCAGGCCAAATTCACCCCTCCACTTT.

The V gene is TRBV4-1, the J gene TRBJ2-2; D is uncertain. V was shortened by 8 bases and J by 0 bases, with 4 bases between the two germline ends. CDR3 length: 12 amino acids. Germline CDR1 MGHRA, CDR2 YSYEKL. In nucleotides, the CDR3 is TGCGCCAGCTTAGCGAACACCGGGGAGCTGTTTTTT. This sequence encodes CASLANTGELFF.